These 3 T cell receptor beta chains share one sample of origin, sequenced in a study of molecular identifiers for immune sequencing clone quantification (dated by TCRdb to 2017 to 2018). Libraries were prepared through PCR. Sequencing relied on an Illumina HiSeq 4000. Through fastp at Q25 and MiXCR, TCRdb rebuilt clones from the public reads, retaining in-frame beta chains. Under each unique CDR3 protein, matching rows form one entry showing the most common genes and DNA. The sample yields over 600,000 distinct CDR3 sequences; 15% to 20% were counted once. 0.75% to 0.95% of the sample is in the top ten clones. Sequencing was performed on naive CD8+ T cells from blood, with Jurkat cell RNA spiked in. The cell subset or site label for this specimen denotes: FACS-sorted CD8+CD4-CCR7+CD45RA+ naive T cells. The source is a human donor in good health. Some libraries in this study had Jurkat cell RNA spiked in.

This clonotype has only a few counts. One end of the junction varies from germline; a read error may be responsible. The chain uses TRBV30 and TRBJ2-7; the D gene could be TRBD1 or TRBD2 (5 bases each). In germline, CDR1 is GTSNPN, CDR2 SVGIG (reference sequence). This CDR3 comprises 12 residues. Written as DNA, the CDR3 is TGTGCCAGGAGTCCGTGGGACCGCGAGCAGTACTTC. Translation: CARSPWDREQYF.

There are a few counts of this clonotype. This chain uses TRBV19 with TRBJ2-1; no reliable D call. V dropped 0 bases and J dropped 8 bases, with 11 bases sitting between them. Per germline, CDR1 LNHDA and CDR2 SQIVND (reference sequence). The CDR3 spans 14 residues. CDR3 loop: CASSIDLGRDEQFF. The CDR3 DNA follows: TGTGCCAGTAGTATAGATCTGGGAAGGGATGAGCAGTTCTTC.

Worth noting for this clonotype: Given a much more abundant clone one base away, this may be a read error. The chain links TRBV27 to TRBJ2-1, with D perhaps TRBD1 (6 bases). This CDR3 is built from 16 residues. Trimming took off 5 bases at V and 3 bases at J, with 17 bases between the two ends. Germline V gene lookup returns CDR1 MNHEY and CDR2 SMNVEV (reference sequence). The CDR3 loop reads CASSLARDTHYNEQFF. For the CDR3, the DNA is TGTGCCAGCAGTCTGGCCCGGGACACCCACTACAATGAGCAGTTCTTC.